Included here is one T cell receptor (beta chain) sequence, with context. Its antigen remains unknown. Profiling relied on immunoSEQ multiplex PCR, and the TCRdb table lists in-frame clones only, not all of them. In the table there are 68,000 or so clones, around four fifths of which are singletons. This entry comes from a study of OX40 agonist ivuxolimab in advanced cancers. General study findings and limits: Researchers did not establish what antigens the expanded peripheral T cells target.

The sequenced sample was CD4+ or CD8+ T cells sorted from blood, obtained in a trial of the OX40 agonist ivuxolimab. This clonotype was obtained from an adult with an advanced solid tumor such as melanoma, head and neck, liver or kidney cancer.

The CDR3 loop is CASSLAPLAGDHTGELFF. CDR3 coding DNA: TGCGCCAGCAGCTTGGCCCCCCTAGCGGGGGACCACACCGGGGAGCTGTTTTTT. V is TRBV5-1 and J is TRBJ2-2, with 10 bases aligning to TRBD2. CDR3 size: 18 residues. The J segment lost 3 bases and the V segment lost 0 bases, leaving 8 bases of the junction unmatched. CDR1 is SGHRS, CDR2 YFSETQ, per germline.